Given below is one TCR beta chain in context. CDR1 is MNHNS and CDR2 is SASEGT in the germline V gene. The CDR3 contains 14 residues. Trimming took off 0 bases at V and 3 bases at J, with 7 bases between the two ends. The data belong to a study of cytomegalovirus exposure and HLA in healthy donors. PCR employed 60 Vbeta and 13 Jbeta primers. Assay: immunoSEQ multiplex PCR; the TCRdb copy retains only in-frame clones and omits some. The sample yields about 160,000 clones, roughly three quarters seen once. The sequence was obtained from a woman aged 40 to 50 in good health and CMV-seropositive. Sequencing was done on a sample of PBMCs. The chain couples TRBV6-1 to TRBJ2-3; the D gene is possibly TRBD2 (6 bases). The CDR3 nucleotides are TGTGCCAGCAGTGAAGCAGGGAGGACAGATACGCAGTATTTT. As protein: CASSEAGRTDTQYF.